The 11 T cell receptor beta chains in this list originate from one sample, sequenced in a study of tumor and adjacent non-tumor tissue in lung cancer. This sample's RNA came from whole unsorted tissue. The library came from three nested PCR rounds adapted from ARM-PCR protocols. TCRdb reprocessed the multiplex PCR reads with MiXCR, giving one entry per CDR3 protein. The table records about 120,000 distinct CDR3 sequences, roughly 84% of them present only once. Material for sequencing was lung tumor tissue. The receptor set was obtained from a man between 65 and 85 years old with non-small cell lung cancer.

Points on this clonotype: One end of the junction is discordant with germline, which a read error may explain. CDR3 sequence (DNA): TGTGCCTGCAGCCAACAACCGGCGGGAGGCGCGCAGTTCTTC. It yields the protein CACSQQPAGGAQFF. The chain couples TRBV11-1 to TRBJ2-1; TRBD2 agrees at 8 bases. The V gene's germline CDR1 is SGHAT and CDR2 FQDESV (reference sequence). This CDR3 has 14 residues.

Of note for this clonotype: Since no conserved phenylalanine or tryptophan closes the CDR3, a read error is the likely cause. The chain couples TRBV29-1 to TRBJ2-2; D perhaps matches TRBD2 (7 bases). Looked up from germline, CDR1 is SQVTM and CDR2 is ANQGSEA. Trimming shortened V by 7 bases and J by 12 bases, and 24 bases separated the two germline ends. This CDR3 has 14 amino acids. The CDR3 region has the DNA TGCAGCGCTGACGTAGCGGGTGGCACAGGGAAGCTGTTTCTT. Protein: CSADVAGGTGKLFL.

The rearrangement uses TRBV11-2 and TRBJ2-7; D is possibly TRBD1 (5 bases). The length of the CDR3 is 15 residues. V was clipped by 0 bases and J by 10 bases, with 19 bases between them. In germline, CDR1 is SGHAT, CDR2 FQNNGV. Here the CDR3 DNA reads TGTGCCAGCAGCTTAGACCCTATGGGGCCCTACAATCAGTACTTC. It translates to CASSLDPMGPYNQYF.

A note on this clonotype: One end of the junction is discordant with germline, which a read error may explain. V is TRBV4-3 and J is TRBJ2-1; TRBD1 matches 8 bases. In germline, CDR1 is LGHNA, CDR2 YSLEER. CDR3 length equals 16 residues. The CDR3 coding sequence is TGTGCCAGCAGCCAAGGTGGACAGGGTTCCTACAATGAGCAGTTCTTC. Translation: CASSQGGQGSYNEQFF.

This chain uses TRBV29-1 with TRBJ1-1; 7 nucleotides line up with TRBD1. There are 14 residues in the CDR3. V lost 8 bases to trimming and J lost 5 bases; unmatched junction nucleotides: 14. CDR1 SQVTM and CDR2 ANQGSEA come from the germline V gene. The CDR3 DNA is TGCAGCATCATCAGACAGGGAACTAAAACTGAAGCTTTCTTT. This sequence encodes CSIIRQGTKTEAFF.

As regards this clonotype: Germline is not matched at one junction end, which may reflect a read error. V gene TRBV6-1 combines with J gene TRBJ1-2; D is undetermined. Looked up from germline, CDR1 is MNHNS and CDR2 is SASEGT. This CDR3 is 14 amino acids long. The CDR3 protein is CASSVRLTWMGYSF. CDR3 nucleotide sequence: TGTGCCAGCAGTGTGAGATTGACATGGATGGGCTACTCCTTC.

The J gene is TRBJ2-7, the V gene TRBV6-1; D unclear. CDR3 length: 14 residues. Germline CDR1 and CDR2: MNHNS and SASEGT. The germline V and J ends were trimmed by 10 bases and 7 bases, with 23 bases remaining between them. The CDR3 DNA reads as TGTGCCAACTGTGACCCGACGCTTACTTATGAGCAGTACTTC. The encoded protein is CANCDPTLTYEQYF.

As regards this clonotype: The junction departs from the called germline gene at one end, perhaps through a read error. The chain links TRBV4-3 to TRBJ2-2, with TRBD2 matching over 8 bases. CDR1 and CDR2 (germline): LGHNA, YSLEER. This CDR3 is built from 16 residues. Here the CDR3 DNA reads TGCGCCAGCGGCCAAGACGGGACTAGTGGGAGAGGGGAGCTGTTTTTT. Translated, it gives CASGQDGTSGRGELFF.

This clonotype was counted at least ten times. V is TRBV12-5 and J is TRBJ2-5, with TRBD2 identical over 15 bases. CDR3 length: 16 residues. The V and J ends lost 6 bases and 2 bases, in that order; junction bases with no gene match: 4. CDR1 LGHNT and CDR2 FRNRAP come from the germline V gene. The chain's CDR3 is CASGQGLAGGQETQYF. CDR3 coding DNA: TGTGCTAGTGGCCAAGGACTAGCGGGGGGGCAAGAGACCCAGTACTTC.

This clonotype is a singleton in its sample. The rearrangement joins TRBV7-3 to TRBJ2-1; a possible D gene is TRBD2 (7 bases). V was pared by 1 base and J by 9 bases, with 16 bases between. This CDR3 is built from 15 residues. Germline V gives CDR1 SGHTA, CDR2 FQGTGA. Here the CDR3 DNA reads TGTGCCAGCAGCTTAAGACAGGCGGGGGTTGGTGAGCAGTTCTTC. Its translation: CASSLRQAGVGEQFF. The whole variable domain, remainder taken from reference TRBV7-3 and TRBJ2-1, is GAGVSQTPSNKVTEKGKYVELRCDPISGHTALYWYRQSLGQGPEFLIYFQGTGAADDSGLPNDRFFAVRPEGSVSTLKIQRTERGDSAVYLCASSLRQAGVGEQFFGPGTRLTVL.

This rearrangement joins TRBV6-6 to TRBJ2-5; TRBD1 or TRBD2 may be the D gene (5 bases each). CDR1 MNHNY and CDR2 SVGAGI come from the germline V gene (reference sequence). The CDR3 spans 11 residues. CDR3 loop: CTNGLRDTQYF. DNA for the CDR3: TGTACCAACGGCCTTAGGGACACCCAGTACTTC.